This is a list of T cell receptor beta chains from one sample in a study of blood T cells in healthy people across ages. TCRdb used MiXCR to reprocess the 5' RACE reads, holding one entry per CDR3 protein. Of around 1.7 million distinct CDR3 sequences listed, about 30% are singletons. The sample comprised blood. The receptors shown here come from a young woman in good health. CDR3s include the opening cysteine and the closing phenylalanine or tryptophan. The D gene is left open where the match is weak. The size of a clone is reported for some rows only, either as once, few or many, or as a class for expanded clones.

CDR3 DNA,CDR3 protein,clone size,D gene,J gene,V gene
TGCGCCAGCAGCTTGGGTGGCAGCTACTATGGCTACACCTTC,CASSLGGSYYGYTF,many,NA,TRBJ1-2,TRBV5-1
TGTGCCAGCAGCCGGATTCTCTACGAGCAGTACTTC,CASSRILYEQYF,few,NA,TRBJ2-7,TRBV7-9
TGTGCCAGCAGCTTAGTCACGGGAGCGACCTACGAGCAGTACTTC,CASSLVTGATYEQYF,NA,NA,TRBJ2-7,TRBV7-6
TGTGCCAGCAGTTTGCCCCCGGAAGATGAAAAACTGTTTTTT,CASSLPPEDEKLFF,NA,NA,TRBJ1-4,TRBV12-3/TRBV12-4
TGTGCCAGCAGGAGGGAGGGTAGAGCTGAAGCTTTCTTT,CASRREGRAEAFF,NA,NA,TRBJ1-1,TRBV6-1
TGCGCCAGCAGCATGAAGCCGAGTGGGATAACTGCCTACGAGCAGTACTTC,CASSMKPSGITAYEQYF,few,NA,TRBJ2-7,TRBV5-1
TGCAGTGCTAGAGCAGGGGAAACTGAAGCTTTCTTT,CSARAGETEAFF,NA,NA,TRBJ1-1,TRBV20-1
TGCAGTGCTAGACGTTGGGCAGGAAGACAAGAGACCCAGTACTTC,CSARRWAGRQETQYF,many,NA,TRBJ2-5,TRBV20-1
TGTGCCAGCAGCTTAGGACCGCCCCCTAGCACAGATACGCAGTATTTT,CASSLGPPPSTDTQYF,NA,NA,TRBJ2-3,TRBV7-6
TGTGCCAGCAGCCCCAGACAGAGTAACTATGGCTACACCTTC,CASSPRQSNYGYTF,NA,NA,TRBJ1-2,TRBV7-9
TGTGCCAGCAGTTACGGGTACACCGGGGAGCTGTTTTTT,CASSYGYTGELFF,few,NA,TRBJ2-2,TRBV6-2/TRBV6-3
TGTGCCAGCTCACCACCGACGCTTTCGGGAAAAGGACAGCCCCAGCATTTT,CASSPPTLSGKGQPQHF,NA,NA,TRBJ1-5,TRBV18
TGTGCCAGCTCACCAACGGCTTGGCCCGAGCAGTACTTC,CASSPTAWPEQYF,few,NA,TRBJ2-7,TRBV18
TGTGCCAGCAGTGTAGCGGGGGGGCGGAACATTCAGTACTTC,CASSVAGGRNIQYF,few,TRBD2,TRBJ2-4,TRBV25-1
TGTGCCAGCAGCCAAGTCTGGACTAGCGGCGCGAAAGCCTACAATGAGCAGTTCTTC,CASSQVWTSGAKAYNEQFF,many,TRBD2,TRBJ2-1,TRBV3-1
TGTGCCAGCAGTTGCGCTACAGGGGTTGCCGAGACCCAGTACTTC,CASSCATGVAETQYF,few,TRBD1,TRBJ2-5,TRBV6-6
TGCGCCAGCAGCCAAGAAGTGGGAGTACGCAATGAGCAGTTCTTC,CASSQEVGVRNEQFF,NA,NA,TRBJ2-1,TRBV4-3
TGTGCCAGCAGTTGGGGGACTAGCGTCTATGAGCAGTTCTTC,CASSWGTSVYEQFF,few,TRBD2,TRBJ2-1,TRBV6-2/TRBV6-3
TGCGCCAGCGGGGAGGGCCTCTCCTACGAGCAGTACTTC,CASGEGLSYEQYF,many,TRBD2,TRBJ2-7,TRBV10-2
TGTGCCACCAGTGATTCGGGACAGATGGACATTCAGTACTTC,CATSDSGQMDIQYF,many,TRBD1,TRBJ2-4,TRBV24-1